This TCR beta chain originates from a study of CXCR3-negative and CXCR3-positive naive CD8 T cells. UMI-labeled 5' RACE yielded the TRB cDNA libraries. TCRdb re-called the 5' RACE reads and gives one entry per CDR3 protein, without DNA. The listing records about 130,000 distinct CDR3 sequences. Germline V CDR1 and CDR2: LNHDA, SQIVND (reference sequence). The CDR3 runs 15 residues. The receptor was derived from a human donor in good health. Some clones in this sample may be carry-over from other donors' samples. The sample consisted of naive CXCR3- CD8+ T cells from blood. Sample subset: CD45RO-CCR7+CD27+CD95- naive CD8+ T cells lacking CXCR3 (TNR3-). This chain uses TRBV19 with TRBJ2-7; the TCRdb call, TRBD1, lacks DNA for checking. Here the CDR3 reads CASSIREAGLNEQYF.